This T cell receptor (beta chain) is from a study of blood T cell repertoires in COVID-19. Study overall: COVID-19 samples, acute and convalescent, were from the United States, Italy and Spain. T cells, B-cell-depleted T cells, or PBMCs provided the cDNA or gDNA that served as material.

The CDR3 has 13 residues. V lost 0 bases and J lost 0, with 4 bases in between. Germline-derived CDR1 and CDR2 are SGHRS and YFSETQ. Source study methods: Estimated nucleated cell counts came from reference gene primer amplification. Sequencing was performed with immunoSEQ multiplex PCR; in TCRdb, only in-frame clones are kept and a portion is missing. That table furnishes V, J and clone size, whereas the DNA furnished D and trimming. The sample includes about 74,000 clones, roughly nine tenths of them seen just once. The origin of this receptor is a middle-aged man with acute or convalescent COVID-19. Sequencing used peripheral blood. The gene calls are TRBV5-1 and TRBJ2-7; unclear D gene. CDR3 coding DNA: TGCGCCAGCAGCTTGGGCAGCTCCTACGAGCAGTACTTC. Its translation: CASSLGSSYEQYF.